The clone carrying this T cell receptor (beta chain) came up once. Antigen specificity is unknown. These data come from a study of T cell responses to AZD1222 COVID-19 vaccine. Study as a whole: Doses given second, at about 4 or about 12 weeks, were pooled.

Study results and caveats: No day 14 peak samples; only post-peak repertoires were characterized. Spike regions recognized by vaccine-associated CD4 TCRs spanned the protein, led by 160-218 and 743-854. Unmutated variant regions are reportedly targeted by nearly half of spike-specific TCRs.

Germline trimming cut 7 bases from V and 5 bases from J; bases unmatched to any gene: 6. The CDR3 contains 14 residues. CDR1 and CDR2 (germline): MDHEN, SYDVKM. Sequencing used immunoSEQ multiplex PCR; TCRdb keeps in-frame clones, though not all of them. Of 130,000 to 150,000 clones in the sample, approximately 90% were seen once. This sample comprised peripheral blood, obtained on day 0 of AZD1222 vaccination. The TCR originated in an adult in good health. The chain uses TRBV28 and TRBJ2-2; 8 nucleotides agree with TRBD1. The CDR3 loop is CASNDRGRTGELFF. CDR3 bases: TGTGCCAGCAACGACAGGGGTCGGACCGGGGAGCTGTTTTTT.